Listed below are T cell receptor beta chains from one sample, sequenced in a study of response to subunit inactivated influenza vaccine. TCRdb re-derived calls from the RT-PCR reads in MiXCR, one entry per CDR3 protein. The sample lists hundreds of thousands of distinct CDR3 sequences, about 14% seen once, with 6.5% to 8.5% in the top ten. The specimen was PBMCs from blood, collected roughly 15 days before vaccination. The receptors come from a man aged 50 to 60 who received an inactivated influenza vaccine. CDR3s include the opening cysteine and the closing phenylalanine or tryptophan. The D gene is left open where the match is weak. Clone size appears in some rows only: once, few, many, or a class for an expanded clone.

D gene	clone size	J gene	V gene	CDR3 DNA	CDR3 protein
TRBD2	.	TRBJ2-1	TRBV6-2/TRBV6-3	TGTGCCAGCAGTTACTTGGCGGGGGGCCTGTACAATGAGCAGTTCTTC	CASSYLAGGLYNEQFF
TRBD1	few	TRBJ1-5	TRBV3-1	TGTGCCAGCAGCACGGGACAGTATCAGCCCCAGCATTTT	CASSTGQYQPQHF
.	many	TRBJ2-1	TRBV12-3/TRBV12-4	TGTGCCAGCATTCGGGGGAATGAGCAGTTCTTC	CASIRGNEQFF
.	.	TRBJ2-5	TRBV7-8	TGTGCCAGCAGCTTAACGGGCAGGGGTGGCCAAGAGACCCAGTACTTC	CASSLTGRGGQETQYF
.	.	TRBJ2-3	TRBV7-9	TGTGCCAGCAGCTTACGGGCCAGCTTCACAGATACGCAGTATTTT	CASSLRASFTDTQYF
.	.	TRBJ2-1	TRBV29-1	TGCAGCGTTCCGGGCAGCCCGGATGAGCAGTTCTTC	CSVPGSPDEQFF
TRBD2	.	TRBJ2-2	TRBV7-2	TGTGCCAGCAGCTTAGCAGCGGGGATAGTAGGCGGGGAGCTGTTTTTT	CASSLAAGIVGGELFF
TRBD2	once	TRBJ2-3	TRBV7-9	TGTGCCAGCAGCTACCTAGCGGGAGTGGTAGATACGCAGTATTTT	CASSYLAGVVDTQYF
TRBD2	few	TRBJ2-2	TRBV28	TGTGCCAGCAGTTTCCTAGCCGGGACTAGCGGCAACACCGGGGAGCTGTTTTTT	CASSFLAGTSGNTGELFF
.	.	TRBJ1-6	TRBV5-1	TGCGCCAGCAGCTTAGGAGGCCCTGAACACTCACCCCTCCACTTT	CASSLGGPEHSPLHF
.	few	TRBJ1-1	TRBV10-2	TGCGCCAGCAGCTCAGTAGGAATGGGGACTGAAGCTTTCTTT	CASSSVGMGTEAFF
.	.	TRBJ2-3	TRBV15	TGTGCCACCAGCAAAACAGAACCGGGTCGCAATACGCAGTATTTT	CATSKTEPGRNTQYF
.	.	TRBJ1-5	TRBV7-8	TGTGCCAGCAGCTTAGCGCGGAGTGGTCAGCCCCAGCATTTT	CASSLARSGQPQHF
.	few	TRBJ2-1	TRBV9	.	CASSVDFGNEQFF
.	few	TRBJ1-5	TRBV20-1	TGCAGGGATTTGGGCACTCAGCCCCAGCATTTT	CRDLGTQPQHF
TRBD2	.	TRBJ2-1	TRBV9	TGTGCCAGCAGCGCCCAAGCGGGGAGCTCCTACAATGAGCAGTTCTTC	CASSAQAGSSYNEQFF
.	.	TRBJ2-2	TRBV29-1	TGCAGCGCCCGTGGCCGGACGAACACCGGGGAGCTGTTTTTT	CSARGRTNTGELFF
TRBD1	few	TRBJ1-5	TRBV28	TGTGCCAGCAGCCGGAGATGGGACACAGGGGTTGGTAGCAATCAGCCCCAGCATTTT	CASSRRWDTGVGSNQPQHF
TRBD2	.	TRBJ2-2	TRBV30	TGTGCCTGGAGGTTCTCAGGCAGACTAGCGTCTACCGGGGAGCTGTTTTTT	CAWRFSGRLASTGELFF
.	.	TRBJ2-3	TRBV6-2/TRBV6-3	TGTGCCAGCAGCTGGTCCAGATTCCGGGGCACAGATACGCAGTATTTT	CASSWSRFRGTDTQYF
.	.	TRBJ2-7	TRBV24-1	TGTGCCACCAGTGACCTTAGGACGGGACACTCCTACGAGCATTACTTC	CATSDLRTGHSYEHYF
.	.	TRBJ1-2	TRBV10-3	TGTGCCATCAGCGGCGCAGACTATGGCTACACCTTC	CAISGADYGYTF
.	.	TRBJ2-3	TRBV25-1	TGTGCCAGCAGTGCGTCGCCTGGGCAGGGCCGAATCCCAGATACGCAGTATTTT	CASSASPGQGRIPDTQYF
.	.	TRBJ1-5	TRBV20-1	TGCAGTGCTCCTTCCGCGTCCAATCAGCCCCAGCATTTT	CSAPSASNQPQHF
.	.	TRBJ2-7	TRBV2	TGTGCCAGCAGGGGGACTGCAATTAACTACGAGCAGTACTTC	CASRGTAINYEQYF
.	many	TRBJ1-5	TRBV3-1	TGTGCCAGCAGCCAAGGGAGGAATCAGCCCCAGCATTTT	CASSQGRNQPQHF
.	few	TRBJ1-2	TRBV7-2	TGTGCCAGCAGCTTAGTAGGGAGAGACTATGGCTACACCTTC	CASSLVGRDYGYTF
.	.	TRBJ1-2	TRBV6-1	TGTGCCAGCAATGGGAACTATGGCTACACCTTC	CASNGNYGYTF
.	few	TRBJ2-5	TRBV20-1	TGCAGTGCTAGGAGACCGAGCCTCCGGAGCGAGACCCAGTACTTC	CSARRPSLRSETQYF
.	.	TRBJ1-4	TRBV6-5	TGTGCCAGCAGTTACTCGAGCAGGGGCCTCCGGACCACTAATGAAAAACTGTTTTTT	CASSYSSRGLRTTNEKLFF
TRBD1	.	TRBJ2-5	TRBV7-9	TGTGCCAGCAGCGTTGGGGACAGAGAGACCCAGTACTTC	CASSVGDRETQYF
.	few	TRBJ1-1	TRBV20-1	TGCAGTGCTACCAGGGCCCCAAACACTGAAGCTTTCTTT	CSATRAPNTEAFF
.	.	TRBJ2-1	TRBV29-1	TGCAGCGTTGAGATCGGACTTTACTACAATGAGCAGTTCTTC	CSVEIGLYYNEQFF
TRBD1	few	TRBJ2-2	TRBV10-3	TGTGCCATCAGTTCGACAGGGGTCGGTACCGGGGAGCTGTTTTTT	CAISSTGVGTGELFF
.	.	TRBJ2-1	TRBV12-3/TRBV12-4	TGTGCCAGCATCGGGGGGCGGGCTAGCGGTCACAATGAGCAGTTCTTC	CASIGGRASGHNEQFF
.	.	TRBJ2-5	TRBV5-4	TGTGCCAGCAGCTCCTCAAATCGGCAAGAGACCCAGTACTTC	CASSSSNRQETQYF
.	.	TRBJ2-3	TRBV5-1	TGCGCCAGCAGCTTGAGTTCAGGAGATATGCAGTATTTT	CASSLSSGDMQYF
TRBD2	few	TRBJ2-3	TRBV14	TGTGCCAGCAGCCCGAGGGGGACTAGCGCGATAAGCACAGATACGCAGTATTTT	CASSPRGTSAISTDTQYF
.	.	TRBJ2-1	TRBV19	TGTGCCAGTAGTATACGGGTTTGGAATGAGCAGTTCTTC	CASSIRVWNEQFF
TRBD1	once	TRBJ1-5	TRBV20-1	TGCAGTGCGTGGACAGGGAATCAGCCCCAGCATTTT	CSAWTGNQPQHF
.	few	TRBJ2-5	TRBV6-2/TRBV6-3	TGTGCCAGCACGGATGGATCAGAGACCCAGTACTTC	CASTDGSETQYF
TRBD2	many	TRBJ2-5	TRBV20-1	TGCAGTGCTACCGGGACTAGCGGGGGCCTCCAAGAGACCCAGTACTTC	CSATGTSGGLQETQYF
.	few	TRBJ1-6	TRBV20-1	TGCAGTGCTAGAGACGGGGCAGGTTCAGTACATAATTCACCCCTCCACTTT	CSARDGAGSVHNSPLHF
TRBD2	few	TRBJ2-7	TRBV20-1	TGCAGTGCTCAAGCGGGAGGCTACTACGAGCAGTACTTC	CSAQAGGYYEQYF
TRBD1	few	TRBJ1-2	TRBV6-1	TGTGCCAGCAGTCTCAGGGGGCGCGAGGGCTATGGCTACACCTTC	CASSLRGREGYGYTF